The 3 T cell receptor beta chains below all came from one sample that was sequenced in a study of cytomegalovirus exposure and HLA in healthy donors. The PCR was carried out with 60 Vbeta primers and 13 Jbeta primers. Libraries were prepared by immunoSEQ multiplex PCR; TCRdb keeps only in-frame clonotypes and omits some of them. This table has some 150,000 clones, 65% to 85% appearing once. The sequenced material came from PBMCs. These receptors all stem from a man younger than 40 in good health and CMV-seronegative.

This chain joins TRBV9 and TRBJ2-1, with D possibly being TRBD1 (6 bases). CDR3 length: 14 residues. The germline V and J ends were trimmed by 3 bases and 7 bases, with 14 bases remaining between them. Germline-derived CDR1 and CDR2 are SGDLS and YYNGEE. The CDR3, as DNA: TGTGCCAGCAGCGCCGCCATAGGGGGAAATGAGCAGTTCTTC. This sequence encodes CASSAAIGGNEQFF.

This clone was recorded a few times. This rearrangement joins TRBV7-6 to TRBJ1-3; unclear D gene. V lost 7 bases and J 1 base, leaving 11 bases between the germline ends. The CDR3 contains 14 residues. Germline CDR1 reads SGHVS; CDR2 reads FNYEAQ. The chain's CDR3 is CASTSSGSGNTIYF. CDR3 coding DNA: TGTGCCAGCACCTCGTCGGGTTCTGGAAACACCATATATTTT.

The chain carries TRBV7-3 and TRBJ2-5, with 8 bases identical to TRBD2. V dropped 1 base and J dropped 6; count of bases not matched to a gene: 7. Germline assignment: CDR1 SGHTA and CDR2 FQGTGA. The CDR3 contains 15 residues. CDR3 in amino acids: CASSLRAGDGKTQYF. In DNA, the CDR3 is TGTGCCAGCAGCTTAAGAGCGGGGGATGGAAAGACCCAGTACTTC.